Relative to its sample, the clone carrying this T cell receptor beta chain is medium-sized. Its antigen is unidentified. This CDR3 is 16 amino acids long. V lost 7 bases to trimming and J lost 3 bases; unmatched junction nucleotides: 10. Anyone with autoimmune disease history or systemic immunosuppression was excluded. Sampling of blood occurred at baseline, cycle 4 day 1, and cycle 7 day 1. The data were obtained in a study of OX40 agonist ivuxolimab in advanced cancers. Study-level points and caveats: Certain nonresponding patients likewise had low normalized T-cell clonal expansion. Among T cells, CD8+ cells averaged more expanded clones than CD4+ cells.

Data came from immunoSEQ multiplex PCR; TCRdb stores just in-frame clones and leaves some out. This table has tens of thousands of clones, over 70% appearing once. The input for sequencing was CD4+ or CD8+ T cells sorted from blood, taken in a trial of the OX40 agonist ivuxolimab. V gene TRBV6-7 combines with J gene TRBJ2-5; 11 nucleotides agree with TRBD2. TRBV6-7 is assigned to the ORF class and has an uncertain function. The clonotype comes from an adult with an advanced solid tumor such as melanoma, head and neck, liver or kidney cancer. The CDR3 DNA is TGTGCCAGCACCCCAATCTTACTAGCGGGGGAAGAGACCCAGTACTTC. This gives the protein CASTPILLAGEETQYF.